This T cell receptor (beta chain) was observed in a study of T cells after yellow fever vaccination (dated by TCRdb to between 2019 and 2020). Looking at the study overall: Libraries from fractions with low cell numbers were prepared with the SMART-Seq v4 Ultra Low Input RNA kit. Bulk TCR alpha and beta repertoires were sequenced longitudinally to track T-cell clones before and after primary and booster YFV17D yellow fever vaccination. Two healthy male donors, one aged 18 to 30 and one aged 30 to 40 years, made up the cohort. Bulk PBMC replicates and cell subsets were isolated from blood drawn at multiple timepoints before and after both primary and secondary immunization. The paper's findings and limits, for the study overall: Computational filtering was needed because FACS-sorted repertoires could contain abundant contaminating clonotypes from the bulk population. Because the study included only a couple of donors, the extent to which the findings can be generalized is limited. A small fraction of clonotypes showed up in both the CD4 and CD8 compartments, probably as a result of convergent recombination. After the booster, most clones that had expanded after primary vaccination were detected again (approximately 96% of CD4 and under 90% of CD8), suggesting broad maintenance of memory. The secondary T-cell response was weaker than the primary response but faster, peaking on day 5 instead of day 15.

This clonotype was detected ten times or more. Which antigen it targets is not known. No qualities accompany the bases; no much larger clone lies one base away. Trimming costs V 3 bases and J 0 bases, and their ends lie 9 bases apart. As encoded in the germline V gene, CDR1 is LGHNA while CDR2 is YNFKEQ. From the cysteine through the phenylalanine, the CDR3 covers 16 amino acids. Left in the record is the CDR3 DNA by itself, 48 bases read in frame from the first base. Per the publication, the treatment or condition label means: live attenuated yellow fever vaccine strain. PBMCs were isolated from peripheral blood using a standard Ficoll-Paque protocol. Dynabeads CD4 and CD8 positive selection kits were used to isolate the CD4 and CD8 T-cell fractions. RNA was extracted with TriZol from bulk PBMCs, CD4 and CD8 fractions, and dextramer-positive and dextramer-negative fractions. The sample was run on an Illumina NovaSeq 6000. TCR cDNA was synthesized by 5'RACE template switching, which introduced a universal primer site and unique molecular identifiers. cDNA synthesis was primed from both the TCR alpha and TCR beta constant segments. Two PCR steps were used to amplify libraries, with sample barcodes and sequencing adapters being added in the second step. Sequencing of libraries was done on Illumina HiSeq 2500 (2x100 bp) or NovaSeq (2x150 bp). Per the authors' processing: MIGEC was used to demultiplex reads and collapse the reads into UMI consensus sequences, and MiXCR was used for V(D)J alignment. Using edgeR on replicate PBMC samples, clonotypes were called vaccine-responding if FDR was below 0.01 and the log2 fold change was above 5 up to day 15. CD4 or CD8 identity was assigned to each bulk clonotype according to whether the clonotype was present at higher abundance in the sequenced CD4 repertoire or the sequenced CD8 repertoire. The public reads were reanalyzed by TCRdb: fastp trimming at Q25, MiXCR alignment, in-frame beta chains only. Duplicate CDR3 protein sequences are folded into a single record with the most common DNA and genes. The V and J calls and clone size come from TCRdb's table, not from the authors' own analysis. The sample profile shows 100,000 to 150,000 distinct CDR3 sequences; over 8% of them were found once. Of the sample, roughly 43% is held by the ten largest clones.

The sequencing used CD8+ T cells sorted from PBMCs, collected on the day of the yellow fever booster vaccination. The rearranged segments are TRBV4-2 and TRBJ2-6, and perhaps TRBD1 as D gene, on 5 matching bases. The sequence derives from a man aged 18 to 29 who received the YFV17D yellow fever vaccine. The nucleotides are TGTGCCAGCAGCCACCAGGACAACTCTGGGGCCAACGTCCTGACTTTC. Translated, this gives CASSHQDNSGANVLTF.